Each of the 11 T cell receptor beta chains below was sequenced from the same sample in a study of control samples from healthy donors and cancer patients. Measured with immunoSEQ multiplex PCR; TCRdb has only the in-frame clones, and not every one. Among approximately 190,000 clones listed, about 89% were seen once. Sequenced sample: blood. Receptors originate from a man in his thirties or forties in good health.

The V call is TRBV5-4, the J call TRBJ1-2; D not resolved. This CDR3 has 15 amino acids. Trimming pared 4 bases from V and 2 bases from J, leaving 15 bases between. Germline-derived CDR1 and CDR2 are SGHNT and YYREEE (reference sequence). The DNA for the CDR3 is TGTGCCAGCAGCCTGGTTGGTAGAGAGAACTATGGCTACACCTTC. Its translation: CASSLVGRENYGYTF.

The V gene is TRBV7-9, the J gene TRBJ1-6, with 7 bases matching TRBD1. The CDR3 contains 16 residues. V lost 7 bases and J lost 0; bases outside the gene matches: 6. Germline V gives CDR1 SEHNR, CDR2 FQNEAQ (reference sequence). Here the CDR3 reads CASNHGQASYNSPLHF. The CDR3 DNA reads TGTGCCAGCAACCACGGACAGGCCTCCTATAATTCACCCCTCCACTTT.

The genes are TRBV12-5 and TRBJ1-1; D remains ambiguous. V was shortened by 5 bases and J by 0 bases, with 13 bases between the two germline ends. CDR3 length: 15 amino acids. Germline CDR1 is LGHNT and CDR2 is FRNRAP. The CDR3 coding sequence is TGTGCTAGTGGTCCATTTGGGGATTTGAACACTGAAGCTTTCTTT. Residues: CASGPFGDLNTEAFF.

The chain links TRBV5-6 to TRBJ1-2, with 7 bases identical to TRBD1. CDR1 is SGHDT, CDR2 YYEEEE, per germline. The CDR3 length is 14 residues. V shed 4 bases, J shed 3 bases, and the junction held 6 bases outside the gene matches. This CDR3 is CASSPWTGDYGYTF. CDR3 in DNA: TGTGCCAGCAGCCCGTGGACAGGCGACTATGGCTACACCTTC.

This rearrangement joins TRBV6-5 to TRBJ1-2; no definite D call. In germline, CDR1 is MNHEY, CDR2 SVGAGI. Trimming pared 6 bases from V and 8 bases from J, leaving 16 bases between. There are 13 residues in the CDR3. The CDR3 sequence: CASRGLPRGGYTF. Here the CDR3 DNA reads TGTGCCAGCAGAGGATTGCCACGCGGCGGCTACACCTTC.

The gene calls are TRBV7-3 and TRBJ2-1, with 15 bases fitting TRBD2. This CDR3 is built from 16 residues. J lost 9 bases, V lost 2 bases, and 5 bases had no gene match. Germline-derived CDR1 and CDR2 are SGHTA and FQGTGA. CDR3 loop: CASSLSGTSGGREQFF. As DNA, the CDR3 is TGTGCCAGCAGCTTATCCGGGACTAGCGGGGGGCGTGAGCAGTTCTTC.

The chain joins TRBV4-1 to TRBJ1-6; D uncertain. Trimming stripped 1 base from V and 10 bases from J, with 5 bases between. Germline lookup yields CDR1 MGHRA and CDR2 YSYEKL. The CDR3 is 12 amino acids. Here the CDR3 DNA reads TGCGCCAGCAGCCAAGTCAGCTCACCCCTCCACTTT. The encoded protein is CASSQVSSPLHF.

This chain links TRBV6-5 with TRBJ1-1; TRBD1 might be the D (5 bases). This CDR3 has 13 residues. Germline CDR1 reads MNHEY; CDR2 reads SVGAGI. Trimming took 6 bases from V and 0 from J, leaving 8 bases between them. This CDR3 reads CASRGGVNTEAFF. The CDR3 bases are TGTGCCAGCAGGGGGGGGGTGAACACTGAAGCTTTCTTT.

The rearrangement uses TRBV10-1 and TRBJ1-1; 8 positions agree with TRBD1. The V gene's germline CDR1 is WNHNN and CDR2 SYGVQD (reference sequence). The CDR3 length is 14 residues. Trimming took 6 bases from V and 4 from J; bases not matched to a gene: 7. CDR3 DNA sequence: TGCGCCAGCAGCAAGGACAGGGTGGGCACTGAAGCTTTCTTT. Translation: CASSKDRVGTEAFF.

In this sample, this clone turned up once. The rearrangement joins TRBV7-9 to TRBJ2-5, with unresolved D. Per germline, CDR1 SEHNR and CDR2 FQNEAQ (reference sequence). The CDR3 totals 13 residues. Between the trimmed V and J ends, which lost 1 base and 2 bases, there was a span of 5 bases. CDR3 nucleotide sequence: TGTGCCAGCAGCTTAGACAGTCAAGAGACCCAGTACTTC. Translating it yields CASSLDSQETQYF.

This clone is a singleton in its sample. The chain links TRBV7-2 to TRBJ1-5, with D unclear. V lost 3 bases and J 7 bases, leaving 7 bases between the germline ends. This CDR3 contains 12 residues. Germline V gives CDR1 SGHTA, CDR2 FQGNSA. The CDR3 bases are TGTGCCAGCAGCTTTATGCGCCAGCCCCAGCATTTT. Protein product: CASSFMRQPQHF.